The 25 T cell receptor beta chains below all came from one sample that was sequenced in a study of T cell responses to AZD1222 COVID-19 vaccine. Libraries were prepared by immunoSEQ multiplex PCR; TCRdb keeps only in-frame clonotypes and omits some of them. The sample lists about 110,000 clones; roughly 87% were seen once. The source was peripheral blood, collected 28 days after the second AZD1222 dose. These receptors all stem from an adult who received the AZD1222 COVID-19 vaccine.

This chain connects TRBV11-1 to TRBJ2-3, with 7 bases matching TRBD1. With 3 bases clipped from V and 2 bases from J, the junction kept 5 bases outside the gene matches. The CDR3 extends over 15 amino acids. In germline, CDR1 is SGHAT, CDR2 FQDESV (reference sequence). CDR3 in DNA: TGTGCCAGCAGCTTCCTACAGGGGTCCACAGATACGCAGTATTTT. This translates into CASSFLQGSTDTQYF.

The chain has TRBV3-1 (or the pseudogene TRBV3-2) and TRBJ2-6; 8 nucleotides agree with TRBD1. J gave up 2 bases and V 6 bases, and 6 bases lay outside the gene matches. The CDR3 totals 16 residues. CDR1 is LGHDT and CDR2 is YNNKEL in the germline V gene (reference sequence). CDR3 protein: CASSRLQGAGANVLTF. The CDR3 nucleotides are TGTGCCAGCAGTCGATTACAGGGGGCTGGGGCCAACGTCCTGACTTTC.

This chain connects TRBV5-4 to TRBJ2-1; a weak D match, TRBD2 (6 bases). Trimming left V 0 bases short and J 7 bases short, with 14 bases between. This CDR3 spans 15 amino acids. The germline V gene encodes CDR1 SGHNT and CDR2 YYREEE (reference sequence). This CDR3 reads CASSLAGGSGNEQFF. CDR3 sequence (DNA): TGTGCCAGCAGCTTGGCCGGGGGATCTGGGAATGAGCAGTTCTTC.

This clone was found once. The rearrangement uses TRBV5-6 and TRBJ2-7; D is perhaps TRBD1 or TRBD2 (6 bases each). The CDR3 sequence is 14 residues long. Germline V gene lookup returns CDR1 SGHDT and CDR2 YYEEEE. Trimming left V 4 bases short and J 2 bases short, with 13 bases between. The CDR3 bases are TGTGCCAGCAGCATAGACGGGGGCGCCTACGAGCAGTACTTC. It translates to CASSIDGGAYEQYF.

The gene calls are TRBV2 and TRBJ2-7; D possibly corresponds to TRBD1 (5 bases). V lost 8 bases to trimming and J lost 3 bases, with 8 bases between them. CDR3 length equals 11 residues. Germline-derived CDR1 and CDR2 are SNHLY and FYNNEI. CDR3 sequence: CASRRDYEQYF. CDR3 coding DNA: TGTGCCAGCCGCAGGGACTACGAGCAGTACTTC.

This clone was seen a few times. The chain is built from TRBV7-2 and TRBJ2-2, with 11 nucleotides matching TRBD1. V was pared by 5 bases and J by 4 bases, with 9 bases of the junction left unmatched. The germline gives CDR1 SGHTA, CDR2 FQGNSA. The CDR3 has 17 amino acids. CDR3 residues: CASSPGQGVVRTGELFF. In DNA form, the CDR3 reads TGTGCCAGCAGCCCGGGACAGGGGGTGGTTCGCACCGGGGAGCTGTTTTTT. Full variable domain (missing parts from reference TRBV7-2 and TRBJ2-2): GAGVSQSPSNKVTEKGKDVELRCDPISGHTALYWYRQSLGQGLEFLIYFQGNSAPDKSGLPSDRFSAERTGGSVSTLTIQRTQQEDSAVYLCASSPGQGVVRTGELFFGEGSRLTVL.

The sample holds one count of this clone. This chain connects TRBV18 to TRBJ2-2, with D hard to call. From germline, CDR1 is KGHSH and CDR2 LQKENI. There are 12 residues in the CDR3. V was trimmed by 4 bases and J by 5 bases, leaving 5 bases between them. CDR3 bases: TGTGCCAGCTCACTTTATACCGGGGAGCTGTTTTTT. Translated: CASSLYTGELFF.

The rearrangement links TRBV4-1 to TRBJ2-1, with 7 bases lining up with TRBD2. CDR3 size: 16 residues. The germline V gene encodes CDR1 MGHRA and CDR2 YSYEKL. Unmatched junction bases numbered 4, after V lost 1 base and J lost 1 base. CDR3 in amino acids: CASSQVGRGSYNEQFF. The CDR3 nucleotides are TGCGCCAGCAGCCAAGTTGGGCGGGGGTCCTACAATGAGCAGTTCTTC.

The V gene is TRBV7-9, the J gene TRBJ1-6; 7 positions agree with TRBD1. The CDR3 length is 16 residues. V gave up 5 bases and J gave up 8 bases; unmatched junction bases: 12. The germline CDR1 and CDR2 sequences are SEHNR and FQNEAQ (reference sequence). The CDR3 sequence: CASSPRLGRGYSPLHF. The DNA for the CDR3 is TGTGCCAGCAGCCCCCGCCTAGGCAGGGGGTATTCACCCCTCCACTTT.

This chain links TRBV11-2 with TRBJ2-7; 7 nucleotides agree with TRBD1. With V trimmed by 6 bases and J by 5 bases, 13 bases remained unmatched. Germline loops: CDR1 SGHAT, CDR2 FQNNGV. This CDR3 spans 15 amino acids. The DNA of the CDR3 is TGTGCCAGCAGTACTCTAAGGGGGCCTACCCACGAGCAGTACTTC. It translates to CASSTLRGPTHEQYF.

The genes are TRBV4-3 and TRBJ1-2; TRBD1 aligns across 8 bases. Germline trimming cut 0 bases from V and 4 bases from J; bases unmatched to any gene: 19. Germline values: CDR1 LGHNA, CDR2 YSLEER. This CDR3 has 20 amino acids. This CDR3 reads CASSQDLWATGERLGYGYTF. The CDR3 coding sequence is TGCGCCAGCAGCCAAGATTTGTGGGCGACAGGGGAGCGGCTGGGCTATGGCTACACCTTC.

This CDR3 is CASTYGANSYEQYF. DNA of the CDR3: TGTGCCAGCACCTACGGGGCGAATTCCTACGAGCAGTACTTC. V usage is TRBV6-5 and J usage is TRBJ2-7, with D perhaps TRBD1 or TRBD2 (5 bases each). The V gene lost 7 bases and the J gene lost 1 base, with 14 bases spanning the gap. In germline, CDR1 is MNHEY, CDR2 SVGAGI. CDR3 length: 14 amino acids.

The chain links TRBV24-1 to TRBJ2-1; no reliable D call. Between the trimmed V and J ends, which lost 0 bases and 3 bases, there was a span of 5 bases. CDR3 length: 14 amino acids. Germline V gives CDR1 KGHDR, CDR2 SFDVKD. This CDR3 is CATSDLRHYNEQFF. DNA for the CDR3: TGTGCCACCAGTGATTTGAGACACTACAATGAGCAGTTCTTC.

This chain links TRBV7-9 with TRBJ1-1; 9 bases agree with TRBD1. Germline lookup yields CDR1 SEHNR and CDR2 FQNEAQ (reference sequence). After removal of 5 bases from V and 1 base from J, the junction contained 5 bases not matched to a gene. The CDR3 contains 15 residues. The CDR3 sequence is CASSTGQGANTEAFF. The CDR3 coding sequence is TGTGCCAGCAGCACGGGACAGGGCGCGAACACTGAAGCTTTCTTT. Variable domain in full (rest from reference TRBV7-9 and TRBJ1-1): DTGVSQNPRHKITKRGQNVTFRCDPISEHNRLYWYRQTLGQGPEFLTYFQNEAQLEKSRLLSDRFSAERPKGSFSTLEIQRTEQGDSAMYLCASSTGQGANTEAFFGQGTRLTVV.

V usage is TRBV12-3 or TRBV12-4 and J usage is TRBJ1-5, with D unclear. The V end was cut by 4 bases, the J end by 5 bases, with 9 bases between. The CDR3 covers 13 residues. Written as DNA, the CDR3 is TGTGCCAGCAGTTATTCCCGGCATCAGCCCCAGCATTTT. This codes for CASSYSRHQPQHF.

In its sample, this clone is large. The V gene is TRBV6-1, the J gene TRBJ2-7, with TRBD2 matching over 8 bases. CDR1 is MNHNS and CDR2 is SASEGT in the germline V gene. This CDR3 is 16 amino acids long. V gave up 0 bases and J gave up 1 base; unmatched junction bases: 5. The CDR3 is CASSEAMGGGSYEQYF. The CDR3 nucleotides read TGTGCCAGCAGTGAAGCGATGGGCGGGGGGTCCTACGAGCAGTACTTC.

The chain uses TRBV5-1 and TRBJ1-2, with 8 bases identical to TRBD1. The CDR3 totals 17 residues. Looked up from germline, CDR1 is SGHRS and CDR2 is YFSETQ. J was trimmed by 8 bases and V by 0 bases; bases with no gene match: 15. DNA for the CDR3: TGCGCCAGCAGCTTGGCCGGCAGGGGGCCGCTAACTTGGGGCTACACCTTC. Protein: CASSLAGRGPLTWGYTF.

The J gene is TRBJ2-3, the V gene TRBV5-5; D remains unclear. There are 17 residues in the CDR3. The V gene's germline CDR1 is SGHKS and CDR2 YYEKEE (reference sequence). V dropped 0 bases and J dropped 3 bases, with 17 bases sitting between them. The CDR3 protein is CASSLGGILIGTDTQYF. In DNA form, the CDR3 reads TGTGCCAGCAGCTTGGGGGGTATCCTTATTGGGACAGATACGCAGTATTTT.

This clone came up once. CDR3 loop: CASSSPTGPNEQFF. CDR3 DNA: TGTGCCAGCAGTTCCCCGACAGGCCCCAATGAGCAGTTCTTC. The chain has TRBV6-5 and TRBJ2-1; D perhaps matches TRBD1 (6 bases). Germline CDR1 and CDR2: MNHEY and SVGAGI. The length of the CDR3 is 14 residues. V lost 4 bases, J lost 6 bases, and 13 bases lay in between.

The chain uses TRBV6-6 and TRBJ2-2, with 10 bases identical to TRBD1. The CDR3 is 15 amino acids. Trimming took 3 bases from V and 7 from J; bases not matched to a gene: 5. CDR1 MNHNY and CDR2 SVGAGI come from the germline V gene (reference sequence). The CDR3 nucleotides are TGTGCCAGCAGTTATTTGACAGGGGGCCACGGGGAGCTGTTTTTT. Its translation: CASSYLTGGHGELFF.

The chain is built from TRBV30 and TRBJ1-1, with D possibly matching TRBD1 (5 bases). This CDR3 region has 13 residues. Germline-derived CDR1 and CDR2 are GTSNPN and SVGIG (reference sequence). The V and J ends lost 0 bases and 10 bases respectively, with 15 bases between them. CDR3 sequence reads: CAWSVEPGSGAFF. CDR3 nucleotides: TGTGCCTGGAGTGTAGAGCCAGGGTCGGGAGCTTTCTTT.

The V gene is TRBV24-1, the J gene TRBJ1-5, with 8 bases aligning to TRBD1. The CDR3 loop spans 14 amino acids. Unmatched junction bases numbered 0, after V lost 4 bases and J lost 2 bases. CDR1 KGHDR and CDR2 SFDVKD come from the germline V gene. The CDR3 loop reads CATSETGGNQPQHF. CDR3 in DNA: TGTGCCACCAGTGAGACAGGGGGCAATCAGCCCCAGCATTTT.

The chain is built from TRBV29-1 and TRBJ2-7; no definite D call. The CDR3 is made up of 11 amino acids. Trimming left V 2 bases short and J 10 bases short, with 12 bases between. The germline CDR1 and CDR2 sequences are SQVTM and ANQGSEA. The CDR3 bases are TGCAGCGTTGAACGGAACAGCGAACAGTACTTC. Amino acids: CSVERNSEQYF.

Only one count was recorded for this clone. The V gene is TRBV9, the J gene TRBJ1-2, with D possibly being TRBD1 (6 bases). V gave up 0 bases and J gave up 8 bases, with 11 bases separating them. Germline CDR1 is SGDLS and CDR2 is YYNGEE. The CDR3 loop spans 13 amino acids. CDR3 amino acids: CASSVAEGDGYTF. The CDR3 DNA sequence: TGTGCCAGCAGCGTAGCCGAGGGGGACGGCTACACCTTC.

In this sample, this clone turned up once. The V gene is TRBV5-4, the J gene TRBJ2-1; D is perhaps TRBD1 (5 bases). V was shortened by 0 bases and J by 0 bases, with 19 bases between the two germline ends. Germline assignment: CDR1 SGHNT and CDR2 YYREEE (reference sequence). CDR3 length: 19 amino acids. This CDR3 reads CASSLDAGIRLSSYNEQFF. The CDR3 nucleotides read TGTGCCAGCAGCTTGGATGCAGGGATACGCCTTAGCTCCTACAATGAGCAGTTCTTC. Drawing the rest from reference TRBV5-4 and TRBJ2-1, the complete variable domain is ETGVTQSPTHLIKTRGQQVTLRCSSQSGHNTVSWYQQALGQGPQFIFQYYREEENGRGNFPPRFSGLQFPNYSSELNVNALELDDSALYLCASSLDAGIRLSSYNEQFFGPGTRLTVL.